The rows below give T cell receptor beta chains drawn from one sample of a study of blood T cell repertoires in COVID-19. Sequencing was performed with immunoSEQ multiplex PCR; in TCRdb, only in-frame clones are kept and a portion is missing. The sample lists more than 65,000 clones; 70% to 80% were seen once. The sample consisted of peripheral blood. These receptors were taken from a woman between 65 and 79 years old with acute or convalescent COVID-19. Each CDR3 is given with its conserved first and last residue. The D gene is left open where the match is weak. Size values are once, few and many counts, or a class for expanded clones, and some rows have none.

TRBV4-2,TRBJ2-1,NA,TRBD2,CASSQDQAGGYNEQFF,TGTGCCAGCAGCCAAGACCAAGCGGGGGGGTACAATGAGCAGTTCTTC
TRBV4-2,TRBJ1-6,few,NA,CASSQEGENSPLHF,TGTGCCAGCAGCCAAGAAGGGGAAAATTCACCCCTCCACTTT
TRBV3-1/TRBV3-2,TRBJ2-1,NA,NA,CASSQESNAAYNEQFF,TGTGCCAGCAGCCAAGAGTCGAATGCGGCCTACAATGAGCAGTTCTTC
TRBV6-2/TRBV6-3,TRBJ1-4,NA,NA,CASSRQEESEKLFF,TGTGCCAGCAGTCGACAGGAGGAGAGTGAAAAACTGTTTTTT
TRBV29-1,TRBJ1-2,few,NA,CSVEDPVNYGYTF,TGCAGCGTTGAAGATCCAGTAAACTATGGCTACACCTTC
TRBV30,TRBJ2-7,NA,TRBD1,CAWRGTEYEQYF,TGTGCCTGGAGGGGGACAGAGTACGAGCAGTACTTC
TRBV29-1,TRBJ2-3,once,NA,CSFTTSTDTQYF,TGCAGCTTTACGACAAGCACAGATACGCAGTATTTT
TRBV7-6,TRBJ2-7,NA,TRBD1,CASSPQTGPSSYEQYF,TGTGCCAGCAGCCCCCAGACAGGGCCGTCCTCCTACGAGCAGTACTTC
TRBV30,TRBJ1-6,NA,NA,CAWGEAGFSPLHF,TGTGCCTGGGGGGAAGCGGGATTTTCACCCCTCCACTTT
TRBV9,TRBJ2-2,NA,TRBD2,CASSAQHTSGRAGDTGELFF,TGTGCCAGCAGCGCCCAACATACTAGCGGGAGGGCAGGGGACACCGGGGAGCTGTTTTTT
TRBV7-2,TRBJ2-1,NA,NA,CASSLGPAESYNEQFF,TGTGCCAGCAGCTTAGGGCCTGCGGAGTCCTACAATGAGCAGTTCTTC
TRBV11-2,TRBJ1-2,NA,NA,CASSLSGSGDYGYTF,TGTGCCAGCAGCTTATCAGGCAGCGGTGACTATGGCTACACCTTC
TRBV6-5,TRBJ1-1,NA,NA,CASSSPPGAAFF,TGTGCCAGCAGTTCCCCCCCAGGGGCAGCTTTCTTT
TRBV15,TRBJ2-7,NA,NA,CATSRDGIYEQYF,TGTGCCACCAGCAGAGACGGTATCTACGAGCAGTACTTC
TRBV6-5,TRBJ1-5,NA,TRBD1,CASSSKGQGMGPQHF,TGTGCCAGCAGTTCAAAGGGACAGGGCATGGGGCCCCAGCATTTT
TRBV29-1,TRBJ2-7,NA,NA,CSVLTADSRQTYEQYF,TGCAGCGTTCTAACCGCCGACAGCAGACAGACCTACGAGCAGTACTTC
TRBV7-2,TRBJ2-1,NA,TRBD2,CASSQGSGINNEQFF,TGTGCCAGCAGCCAGGGTAGCGGGATAAACAATGAGCAGTTCTTC
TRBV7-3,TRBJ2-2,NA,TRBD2,CASSRLAGRASGELFF,TGTGCCAGCAGCCGACTAGCCGGGAGGGCCTCCGGGGAGCTGTTTTTT
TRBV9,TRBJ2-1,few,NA,CASSRTGQTFTGEQFF,TGTGCCAGCAGTCGAACCGGACAGACCTTCACTGGTGAGCAGTTCTTC
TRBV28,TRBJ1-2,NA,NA,CASSLGRNTNYGYTF,TGTGCCAGCAGTTTGGGGAGAAATACTAACTATGGCTACACCTTC
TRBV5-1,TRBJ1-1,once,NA,CASRRGGGDTEAFF,TGCGCCAGCCGAAGGGGAGGGGGTGACACTGAAGCTTTCTTT
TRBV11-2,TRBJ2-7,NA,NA,CASSLVTASVSYEQYF,TGTGCCAGCAGCTTAGTAACCGCTAGCGTCTCCTACGAGCAGTACTTC
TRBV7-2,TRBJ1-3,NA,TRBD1,CASSSDRGGGNTIYF,TGTGCCAGCAGCTCGGACAGGGGGGGAGGAAACACCATATATTTT
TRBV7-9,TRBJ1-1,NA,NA,CASTKDSFLTEAFF,TGTGCCAGCACCAAGGACAGTTTCCTCACTGAAGCTTTCTTT
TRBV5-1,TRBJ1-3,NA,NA,CASSLTYGNTIYF,TGCGCCAGCAGCTTGACCTATGGAAACACCATATATTTT
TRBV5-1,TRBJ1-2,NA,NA,CASSTSWGGGYTF,TGCGCCAGCAGCACGTCCTGGGGGGGCGGCTACACCTTC
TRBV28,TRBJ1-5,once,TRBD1,CASSSLDRGHQPQHF,TGTGCCAGCAGTTCTCTGGACAGGGGCCATCAGCCCCAGCATTTT
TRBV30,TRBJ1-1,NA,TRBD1,CAWSRQGGNTEAFF,TGTGCCTGGAGTCGGCAGGGGGGGAACACTGAAGCTTTCTTT
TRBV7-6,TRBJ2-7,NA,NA,CASSFLPGVEEQYF,TGTGCCAGCAGCTTTCTCCCGGGGGTTGAAGAGCAGTACTTC
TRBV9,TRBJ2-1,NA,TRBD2,CASSVASGTFGEQFF,TGTGCCAGCAGCGTAGCTAGCGGAACCTTCGGTGAGCAGTTCTTC
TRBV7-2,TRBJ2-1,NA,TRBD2,CASSLNLGRGEQFF,TGTGCCAGCAGCTTAAATCTGGGGAGGGGTGAGCAGTTCTTC
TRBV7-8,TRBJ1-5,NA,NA,CASSLGQYSNQPQHF,TGTGCCAGCAGCTTAGGGCAGTATAGCAATCAGCCCCAGCATTTT
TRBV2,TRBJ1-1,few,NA,CASSELLRGSTEAFF,TGTGCCAGCAGTGAACTCCTTAGGGGGAGTACTGAAGCTTTCTTT
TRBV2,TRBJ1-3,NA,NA,CASSEVQGPGNTIYF,TGTGCCAGCAGCGAAGTACAGGGACCTGGAAACACCATATATTTT
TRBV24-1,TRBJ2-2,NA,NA,CATSETQPNTGELFF,TGTGCCACCAGTGAGACACAACCGAACACCGGGGAGCTGTTTTTT
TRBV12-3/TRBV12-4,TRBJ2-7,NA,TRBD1,CASSSDRRKQYF,TGTGCCAGCAGTTCGGACAGGCGAAAGCAGTACTTC
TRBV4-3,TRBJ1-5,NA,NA,CASSQVGGNQPQHF,TGCGCCAGCAGCCAAGTTGGGGGGAATCAGCCCCAGCATTTT
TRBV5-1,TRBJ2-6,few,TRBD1,CASSLSRTGPSGANVLTF,TGCGCCAGCAGCCTCTCGAGGACAGGGCCCTCTGGGGCCAACGTCCTGACTTTC
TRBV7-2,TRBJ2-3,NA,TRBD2,CASSSGLAVQYF,TGTGCCAGCAGCTCGGGACTAGCGGTGCAGTATTTT
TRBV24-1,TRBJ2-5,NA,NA,CATSDQGGARETQYF,TGTGCCACCAGTGACCAAGGGGGGGCTCGGGAGACCCAGTACTTC
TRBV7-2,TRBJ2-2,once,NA,CASSPTTGTPGELFF,TGTGCCAGCAGCCCTACTACAGGGACCCCCGGGGAGCTGTTTTTT
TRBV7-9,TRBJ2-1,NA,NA,CASSLLIAVSYNEQFF,TGTGCCAGCAGCTTACTAATAGCGGTCTCCTACAATGAGCAGTTCTTC
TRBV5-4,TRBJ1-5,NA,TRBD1,CASSPDRDQPQHF,TGTGCCAGCAGCCCGGACAGGGATCAGCCCCAGCATTTT
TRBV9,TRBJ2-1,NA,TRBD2,CASSVASSGVYNEQFF,TGTGCCAGCAGCGTAGCCTCTAGCGGGGTTTACAATGAGCAGTTCTTC
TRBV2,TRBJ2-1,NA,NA,CASIREQDNEQFF,TGTGCCAGCATAAGGGAACAGGACAATGAGCAGTTCTTC
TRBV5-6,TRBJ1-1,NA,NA,CASSSRGGTEAFF,TGTGCCAGCAGCAGCAGGGGAGGGACTGAAGCTTTCTTT
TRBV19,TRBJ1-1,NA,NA,CASSHGRRPRAEAFF,TGTGCCAGTAGCCATGGACGGAGGCCTAGAGCTGAAGCTTTCTTT
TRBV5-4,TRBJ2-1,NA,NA,CASSLASTDEQFF,TGTGCCAGCAGCTTGGCATCGACAGACGAGCAGTTCTTC
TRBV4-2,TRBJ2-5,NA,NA,CASSQATGETQYF,TGTGCCAGCAGCCAAGCGACCGGGGAGACCCAGTACTTC
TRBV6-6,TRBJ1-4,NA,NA,CASSYGQINEKLFF,TGTGCCAGCAGTTACGGACAGATTAATGAAAAACTGTTTTTT
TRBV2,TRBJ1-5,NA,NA,CASRQGANQPQHF,TGTGCCAGCAGGCAGGGTGCCAATCAGCCCCAGCATTTT
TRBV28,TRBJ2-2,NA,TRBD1,CASRDRAGGELFF,TGTGCCAGCAGAGACAGGGCTGGCGGGGAGCTGTTTTTT
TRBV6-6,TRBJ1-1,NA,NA,CASNKGALEAFF,TGTGCCAGCAATAAAGGGGCACTTGAAGCTTTCTTT
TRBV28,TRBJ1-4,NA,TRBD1,CASTQGAANEKLFF,TGTGCCAGCACCCAGGGGGCGGCTAATGAAAAACTGTTTTTT
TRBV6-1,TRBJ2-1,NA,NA,CASSGTRDSKFYSYNEQFF,TGTGCCAGCAGTGGCACCCGGGACTCCAAATTTTACTCCTACAATGAGCAGTTCTTC
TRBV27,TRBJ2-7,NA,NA,CASGFRNEQYF,TGTGCCAGCGGGTTCAGGAACGAGCAGTACTTC
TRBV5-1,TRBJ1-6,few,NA,CASSHEIPSYNSPLHF,TGCGCCAGCAGCCATGAGATTCCCTCCTATAATTCACCCCTCCACTTT